This T cell receptor (beta chain) emerged from a study of blood T cell repertoires in COVID-19. Study information: Spain, Italy and the United States supplied samples that represented acute and convalescent COVID-19.

The table came from immunoSEQ multiplex PCR; TCRdb's copy has only in-frame clones and leaves some out. Of tens of thousands of clones in the sample, around four fifths were seen once. V lost 4 bases and J lost 5, with 8 bases in between. The germline CDR1 and CDR2 sequences are LGHDT and YNNKEL (reference sequence). The CDR3 contains 12 residues. The sequenced sample was peripheral blood. This receptor was identified in a human donor in a cohort sampled during active COVID-19. This chain joins TRBV3-1 (or the pseudogene TRBV3-2) and TRBJ1-1; no definite D call. CDR3 protein: CASSLERTEAFF. The CDR3 nucleotides are TGTGCCAGCAGCCTGGAGAGAACTGAAGCTTTCTTT.